The 28 T cell receptor beta chains presented below share a single source sample, sequenced in a study of T cell responses to AZD1222 COVID-19 vaccine. Only in-frame clones appear in the TCRdb table, and some are missing; sequencing was by immunoSEQ multiplex PCR. The sample consists of about 130,000 clones, 86% of them appearing once. The sample was peripheral blood, taken on day 0 of AZD1222 vaccination. The receptors originated from an adult in good health.

The chain links TRBV27 to TRBJ1-2, with 10 positions matching TRBD1. CDR1 MNHEY and CDR2 SMNVEV come from the germline V gene (reference sequence). This CDR3 contains 16 residues. Trimming at V came to 2 bases and at J to 8 bases, leaving 11 bases not matched to a gene. CDR3 coding DNA: TGTGCCAGCAGTTTACGTATGTGGGGACAGGGGTCGGGCTACACCTTC. Translated, it gives CASSLRMWGQGSGYTF.

The chain employs TRBV5-5 and TRBJ1-6; D is possibly TRBD1 (5 bases). Between the trimmed V and J ends, which lost 4 bases and 4 bases, there was a span of 9 bases. CDR1 is SGHKS and CDR2 is YYEKEE in the germline V gene (reference sequence). The CDR3 runs to 14 residues. CDR3 in amino acids: CASSPEGYNSPLHF. CDR3 nucleotides: TGTGCCAGCAGCCCAGAGGGGTATAATTCACCCCTCCACTTT.

The V and J genes are TRBV5-5 and TRBJ2-2; weak D call: TRBD1 (6 bases). Germline CDR1 is SGHKS and CDR2 is YYEKEE (reference sequence). The CDR3 has 12 amino acids. Trimming cost V 6 bases and J 4 bases, with 7 bases left between them. CDR3 nucleotides: TGTGCCAGCAAGACAGGCACCGGGGAGCTGTTTTTT. It yields the protein CASKTGTGELFF.

This chain links TRBV28 with TRBJ2-7; 8 nucleotides line up with TRBD1. There are 13 residues in the CDR3. The trim removed 5 bases at V and 6 bases at J, leaving 6 bases unmatched. Per the germline V gene, CDR1 is MDHEN and CDR2 is SYDVKM. CDR3 protein: CASSPGQGGEQYF. CDR3 bases: TGTGCCAGCAGTCCTGGACAGGGAGGCGAGCAGTACTTC.

The V call is TRBV5-4, the J call TRBJ1-1, with no clear D. The germline V gene has CDR1 SGHNT and CDR2 YYREEE (reference sequence). The V end was cut by 3 bases, the J end by 6 bases, with 15 bases between. The CDR3 contains 14 residues. The chain's CDR3 is CASSSAVRSAEAFF. CDR3 sequence (DNA): TGTGCCAGCAGCTCCGCCGTTCGTTCGGCTGAAGCTTTCTTT.

The chain uses TRBV19 and TRBJ1-1; no clear D. The ends were cut back, 5 bases at V and 2 bases at J, with 12 bases in the middle. The CDR3 is 14 amino acids. Germline-derived CDR1 and CDR2 are LNHDA and SQIVND (reference sequence). The CDR3 nucleotides read TGTGCCAGTAGTCCCCGGACGGATAACACTGAAGCTTTCTTT. Translated, it gives CASSPRTDNTEAFF. Full variable domain (remainder filled in from reference TRBV19 and TRBJ1-1): DGGITQSPKYLFRKEGQNVTLSCEQNLNHDAMYWYRQDPGQGLRLIYYSQIVNDFQKGDIAEGYSVSREKKESFPLTVTSAQKNPTAFYLCASSPRTDNTEAFFGQGTRLTVV.

This clone was seen once. This chain uses TRBV28 with TRBJ1-2; 8 bases are a match to TRBD1. The V gene's germline CDR1 is MDHEN and CDR2 SYDVKM. The CDR3 has 15 amino acids. V dropped 1 base and J dropped 7; count of bases not matched to a gene: 8. CDR3 amino acids: CASSLFDRGRGGYTF. CDR3 nucleotides: TGTGCCAGCAGTTTATTCGACAGGGGTCGGGGTGGCTACACCTTC.

The V call is TRBV12-3 or TRBV12-4, the J call TRBJ1-1; D is undetermined. The V gene lost 5 bases and the J gene lost 4 bases, with 11 bases spanning the gap. The CDR3 consists of 13 residues. CDR3 sequence: CASSPHWGTEAFF. In nucleotides, the CDR3 is TGTGCCAGCAGTCCCCACTGGGGCACTGAAGCTTTCTTT.

The table lists this clone with a few counts. V and J are TRBV3-1 (or the pseudogene TRBV3-2) and TRBJ2-2; D unresolved. Trimming took 4 bases from V and 6 from J, leaving 12 bases between them. This CDR3 comprises 14 residues. In germline, CDR1 is LGHDT, CDR2 YNNKEL (reference sequence). The CDR3 loop is CASSLAKGSGELFF. The CDR3 DNA follows: TGTGCCAGCAGCCTGGCAAAAGGGTCCGGGGAGCTGTTTTTT.

The chain has TRBV5-1 and TRBJ2-1, with D perhaps matching TRBD1 (6 bases). Trimming cost V 7 bases and J 5 bases, with 19 bases left between them. Germline V gene sequence: CDR1 SGHRS, CDR2 YFSETQ. The CDR3 length is 15 residues. The CDR3 DNA reads as TGCGCCAGCCGCGCCTCGGAACAGGGAAACAATGAGCAGTTCTTC. Translated, it gives CASRASEQGNNEQFF. The full variable domain, with the rest looked up from reference TRBV5-1 and TRBJ2-1, is KAGVTQTPRYLIKTRGQQVTLSCSPISGHRSVSWYQQTPGQGLQFLFEYFSETQRNKGNFPGRFSGRQFSNSRSEMNVSTLELGDSALYLCASRASEQGNNEQFFGPGTRLTVL.

The chain links TRBV5-5 to TRBJ2-7; D is unresolved. Between the trimmed V and J ends, which lost 0 bases and 3 bases, there was a span of 10 bases. This CDR3 is 14 amino acids long. Germline V gene lookup returns CDR1 SGHKS and CDR2 YYEKEE (reference sequence). This CDR3 is CASSLEGALYEQYF. The CDR3 DNA is TGTGCCAGCAGCTTGGAAGGCGCCCTCTACGAGCAGTACTTC.

On this clone: This specimen includes other DNA sequences encoding the same CDR3. The gene calls are TRBV12-3 or TRBV12-4 and TRBJ1-4, with D unclear. CDR3 length: 11 residues. V lost 4 bases and J lost 6, with 3 bases in between. The CDR3 nucleotides are TGTGCCAGCAGTTCTTATGAAAAACTGTTTTTT. This sequence encodes CASSSYEKLFF.

This clone was seen just once. The chain joins TRBV28 to TRBJ1-6; TRBD1 aligns across 11 bases. The V gene end was trimmed by 4 bases and the J gene end by 9 bases; junction bases not matched to a gene: 8. Germline lookup yields CDR1 MDHEN and CDR2 SYDVKM. This CDR3 has 16 residues. The DNA for the CDR3 is TGTGCCAGCAGTTCCCAGGACAGGGGGCGCGGTTCACCCCTCCACTTT. Protein: CASSSQDRGRGSPLHF.

The V call is TRBV27, the J call TRBJ1-2, with 8 bases aligning to TRBD1. The CDR3 has 14 residues. Germline assignment: CDR1 MNHEY and CDR2 SMNVEV (reference sequence). The trim removed 6 bases at V and 8 bases at J, leaving 11 bases unmatched. In nucleotides, the CDR3 is TGTGCCAGCAGCCCCGGACAGGGTGTAGGAGGCTACACCTTC. It is translated as CASSPGQGVGGYTF.

The chain combines TRBV19 with TRBJ1-5, with D uncertain. The germline gives CDR1 LNHDA, CDR2 SQIVND (reference sequence). This CDR3 is built from 15 residues. The V and J ends lost 5 bases and 0 bases respectively, with 11 bases between them. The CDR3 DNA reads as TGTGCCAGTAGTCCACGGGGTTATAGCAATCAGCCCCAGCATTTT. This codes for CASSPRGYSNQPQHF.

This sequence joins TRBV18 and TRBJ1-1; a weak D match, TRBD1 (5 bases). V lost 4 bases and J lost 5, with 20 bases in between. Germline V gene lookup returns CDR1 KGHSH and CDR2 LQKENI. The CDR3 totals 16 residues. The CDR3 region has the DNA TGTGCCAGCTCACAAACCCAAAGGGGTGGGGAGACTGAAGCTTTCTTT. Translated: CASSQTQRGGETEAFF. Complete variable domain (other parts from reference TRBV18 and TRBJ1-1): NAGVMQNPRHLVRRRGQEARLRCSPMKGHSHVYWYRQLPEEGLKFMVYLQKENIIDESGMPKERFSAEFPKEGPSILRIQQVVRGDSAAYFCASSQTQRGGETEAFFGQGTRLTVV.

In its sample, this clone was seen a few times. The chain uses TRBV5-1 and TRBJ2-5; D is undetermined. Germline CDR1 and CDR2: SGHRS and YFSETQ. The CDR3 contains 14 residues. V lost 6 bases and J lost 5, with 17 bases in between. The CDR3: CASKITQGFETQYF. The CDR3 DNA is TGCGCCAGCAAGATTACACAAGGGTTTGAGACCCAGTACTTC.

The rearrangement links TRBV3-1 (or the pseudogene TRBV3-2) to TRBJ2-7; no definite D call. Germline CDR1 and CDR2: LGHDT and YNNKEL (reference sequence). The V and J ends lost 1 base and 4 bases respectively, with 17 bases between them. This CDR3 is built from 16 residues. This chain's CDR3 is CASSQGPGFLTYEQYF. The CDR3 coding sequence is TGTGCCAGCAGCCAAGGTCCCGGTTTCCTAACTTACGAGCAGTACTTC.

This clone was observed once. This chain links TRBV7-9 with TRBJ1-1; D may be TRBD1 (5 bases). Germline CDR1 SEHNR, CDR2 FQNEAQ (reference sequence). The ends were cut back, 2 bases at V and 5 bases at J, with 9 bases in the middle. The CDR3 covers 13 residues. CDR3 sequence reads: CASSLPGVTEAFF. As DNA, the CDR3 is TGTGCCAGCAGCTTACCGGGGGTAACTGAAGCTTTCTTT.

The chain is built from TRBV19 and TRBJ1-1; TRBD1 aligns across 7 bases. This CDR3 region has 13 residues. V gave up 5 bases and J gave up 5 bases; unmatched junction bases: 5. Germline lookup yields CDR1 LNHDA and CDR2 SQIVND (reference sequence). This CDR3 reads CASSYRGRTEAFF. In DNA, the CDR3 is TGTGCCAGTAGTTACAGGGGAAGGACTGAAGCTTTCTTT.

This chain uses TRBV5-8 with TRBJ2-7; tentatively, D is TRBD1 (6 bases). V was trimmed by 3 bases and J by 0 bases, leaving 13 bases between them. The CDR3 length is 15 residues. Germline V lookup: CDR1 SGHTS, CDR2 YDEGEE. CDR3 sequence: CASSYHRVNSYEQYF. Written as DNA, the CDR3 is TGTGCCAGCAGCTACCACAGGGTTAACTCCTACGAGCAGTACTTC.

The chain couples TRBV27 to TRBJ1-2; TRBD1 aligns across 10 bases. J lost 4 bases, V lost 2 bases, and 13 bases had no gene match. Germline V gene data show CDR1 as MNHEY and CDR2 as SMNVEV (reference sequence). This CDR3 spans 18 amino acids. The CDR3 DNA is TGTGCCAGCAGTTTAGGGCCCTCGAAGACAGGGGGCATCTATGGCTACACCTTC. This encodes CASSLGPSKTGGIYGYTF.

This sequence joins TRBV15 and TRBJ2-7; D gene uncertain. This CDR3 spans 14 amino acids. Germline V gene data show CDR1 as LNHNV and CDR2 as YYDKDF (reference sequence). V was trimmed by 8 bases and J by 4 bases, leaving 18 bases between them. The CDR3 here is CATSQRPKGYEQYF. The CDR3, as DNA: TGTGCCACCTCTCAAAGGCCCAAAGGGTACGAGCAGTACTTC.

This chain uses TRBV2 with TRBJ2-1, with 12 nucleotides matching TRBD2. The junction had 4 bases not matched to a gene; V was cut back by 6 bases and J by 1 base. The CDR3 is 16 residues long. Germline-derived CDR1 and CDR2 are SNHLY and FYNNEI. The CDR3 coding sequence is TGTGCCAGCAGAATACTAGCGGGGGGATCCTACAATGAGCAGTTCTTC. Its translation is CASRILAGGSYNEQFF.

The chain joins TRBV19 to TRBJ1-2; the D is unclear. The length of the CDR3 is 13 residues. The V gene's germline CDR1 is LNHDA and CDR2 SQIVND (reference sequence). The V gene lost 5 bases and the J gene lost 8 bases, with 15 bases spanning the gap. CDR3 region: CASSVGSVFGYTF. CDR3 DNA: TGTGCCAGTAGTGTAGGCTCCGTCTTCGGCTACACCTTC.

A single count supports this clone. The V and J genes are TRBV5-6 and TRBJ2-6, with 10 positions matching TRBD2. J lost 4 bases, V lost 1 base, and 5 bases had no gene match. Germline CDR1 reads SGHDT; CDR2 reads YYEEEE. This CDR3 is 17 amino acids long. The CDR3 here is CASSLLAGAGGANVLTF. The CDR3 DNA follows: TGTGCCAGCAGCTTGCTAGCGGGGGCAGGAGGGGCCAACGTCCTGACTTTC.

This clone was observed a handful of times. Here the CDR3 DNA reads TGTGCCAGTAGTATAGTAGGGATTCGCACAGATACGCAGTATTTT. This gives the protein CASSIVGIRTDTQYF. This sequence joins TRBV19 and TRBJ2-3, with D hard to call. V was pared by 1 base and J by 1 base, with 9 bases between. The germline CDR1 and CDR2 sequences are LNHDA and SQIVND (reference sequence). The CDR3 extends over 15 amino acids.

The chain is built from TRBV7-9 and TRBJ1-6; the D gene is possibly TRBD1 (6 bases). Trimming shortened V by 5 bases and J by 1 base, and 18 bases separated the two germline ends. This CDR3 is 18 amino acids long. CDR1 and CDR2 from the germline V gene are SEHNR and FQNEAQ (reference sequence). Here the CDR3 reads CASSLPPKGESYNSPLHF. CDR3 in DNA: TGTGCCAGCAGCCTTCCTCCGAAGGGGGAATCCTATAATTCACCCCTCCACTTT.